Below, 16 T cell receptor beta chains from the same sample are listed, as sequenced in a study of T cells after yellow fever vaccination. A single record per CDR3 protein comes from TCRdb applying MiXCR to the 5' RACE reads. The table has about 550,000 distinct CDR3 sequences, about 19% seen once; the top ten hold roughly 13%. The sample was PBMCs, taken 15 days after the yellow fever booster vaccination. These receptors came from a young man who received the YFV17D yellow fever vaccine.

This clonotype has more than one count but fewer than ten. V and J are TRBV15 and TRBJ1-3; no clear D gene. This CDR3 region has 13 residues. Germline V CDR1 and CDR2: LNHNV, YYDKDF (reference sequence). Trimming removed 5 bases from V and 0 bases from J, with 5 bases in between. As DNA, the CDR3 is TGTGCCACCAGCCCACGCTCTGGAAACACCATATATTTT. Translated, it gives CATSPRSGNTIYF. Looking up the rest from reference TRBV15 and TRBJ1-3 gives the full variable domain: DAMVIQNPRYQVTQFGKPVTLSCSQTLNHNVMYWYQQKSSQAPKLLFHYYDKDFNNEADTPDNFQSRRPNTSFCFLDIRSPGLGDTAMYLCATSPRSGNTIYFGEGSWLTVV.

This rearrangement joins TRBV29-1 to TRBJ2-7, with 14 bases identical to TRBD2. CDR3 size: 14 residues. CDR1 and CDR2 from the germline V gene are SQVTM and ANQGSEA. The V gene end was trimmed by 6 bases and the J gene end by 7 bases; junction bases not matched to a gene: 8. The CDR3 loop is CSVKGLAGVGEQYF. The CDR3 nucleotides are TGCAGCGTGAAGGGACTAGCGGGAGTGGGTGAGCAGTACTTC.

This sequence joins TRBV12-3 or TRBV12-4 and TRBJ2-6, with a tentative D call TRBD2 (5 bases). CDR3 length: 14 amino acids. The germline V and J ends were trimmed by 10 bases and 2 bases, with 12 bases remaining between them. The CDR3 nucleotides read TGTGCCATCGAGGTCGGGGCTGGGGCCAACGTCCTGACTTTC. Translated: CAIEVGAGANVLTF.

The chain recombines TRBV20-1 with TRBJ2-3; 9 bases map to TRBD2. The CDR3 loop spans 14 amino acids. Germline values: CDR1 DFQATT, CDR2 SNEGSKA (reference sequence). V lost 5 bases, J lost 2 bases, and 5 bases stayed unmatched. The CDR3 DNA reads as TGCAGTGCTTACAGCGGGAGGTACACAGATACGCAGTATTTT. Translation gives CSAYSGRYTDTQYF.

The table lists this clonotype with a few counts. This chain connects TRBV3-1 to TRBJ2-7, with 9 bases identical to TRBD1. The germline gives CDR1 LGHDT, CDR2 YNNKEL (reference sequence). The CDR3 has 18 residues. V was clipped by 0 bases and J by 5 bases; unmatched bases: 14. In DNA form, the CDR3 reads TGTGCCAGCAGCCAAGATCGGGGTCCAGGACAGGGGTACCACGAGCAGTACTTC. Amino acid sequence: CASSQDRGPGQGYHEQYF.

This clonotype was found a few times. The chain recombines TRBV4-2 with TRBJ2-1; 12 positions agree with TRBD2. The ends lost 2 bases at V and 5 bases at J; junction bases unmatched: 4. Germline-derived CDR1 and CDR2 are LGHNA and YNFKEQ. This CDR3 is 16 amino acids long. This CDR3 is CASSQLAGGPHNEQFF. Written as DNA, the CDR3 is TGTGCCAGCAGCCAACTAGCGGGAGGGCCTCACAATGAGCAGTTCTTC.

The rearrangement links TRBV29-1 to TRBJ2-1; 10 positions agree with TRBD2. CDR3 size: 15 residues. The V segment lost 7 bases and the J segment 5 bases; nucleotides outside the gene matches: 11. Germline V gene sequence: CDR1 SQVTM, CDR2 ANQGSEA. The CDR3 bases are TGCAGCGCGGCGGGAGCGGGAGGGTTCAACAATGAGCAGTTCTTC. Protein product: CSAAGAGGFNNEQFF.

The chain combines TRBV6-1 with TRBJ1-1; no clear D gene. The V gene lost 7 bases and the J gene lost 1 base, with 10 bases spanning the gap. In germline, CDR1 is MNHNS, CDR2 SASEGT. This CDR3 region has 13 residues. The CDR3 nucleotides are TGTGCCAGCACCCACACGGCGAACACTGAAGCTTTCTTT. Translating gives CASTHTANTEAFF.

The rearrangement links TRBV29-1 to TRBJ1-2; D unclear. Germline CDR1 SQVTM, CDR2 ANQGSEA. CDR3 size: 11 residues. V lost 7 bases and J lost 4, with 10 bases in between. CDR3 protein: CSGEGTYGYTF. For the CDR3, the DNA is TGCAGCGGAGAGGGAACCTATGGCTACACCTTC.

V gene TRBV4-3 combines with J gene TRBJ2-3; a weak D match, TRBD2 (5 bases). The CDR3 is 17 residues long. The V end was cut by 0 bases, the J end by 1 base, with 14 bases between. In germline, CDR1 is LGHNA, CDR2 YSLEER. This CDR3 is CASSQESEGSGTDTQYF. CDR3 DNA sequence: TGCGCCAGCAGCCAAGAAAGTGAGGGCTCCGGCACAGATACGCAGTATTTT.

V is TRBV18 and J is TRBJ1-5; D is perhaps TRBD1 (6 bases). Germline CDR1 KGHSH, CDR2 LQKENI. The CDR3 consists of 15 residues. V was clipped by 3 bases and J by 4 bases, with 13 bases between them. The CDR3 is CASSPGAAGNQPQHF. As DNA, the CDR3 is TGTGCCAGCTCACCGGGGGCGGCGGGAAATCAGCCCCAGCATTTT.

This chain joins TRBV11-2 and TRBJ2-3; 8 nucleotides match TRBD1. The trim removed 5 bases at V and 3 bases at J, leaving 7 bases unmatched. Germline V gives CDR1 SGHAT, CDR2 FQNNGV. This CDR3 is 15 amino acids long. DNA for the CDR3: TGTGCCAGCAGCCTCGACAGGGGCGAGACAGATACGCAGTATTTT. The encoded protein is CASSLDRGETDTQYF.

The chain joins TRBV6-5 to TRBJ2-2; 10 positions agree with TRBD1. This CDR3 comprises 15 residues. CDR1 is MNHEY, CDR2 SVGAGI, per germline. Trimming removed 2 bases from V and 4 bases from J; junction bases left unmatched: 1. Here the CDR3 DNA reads TGTGCCAGCAGTTACGGGACAGGGGCCACCGGGGAGCTGTTTTTT. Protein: CASSYGTGATGELFF.

In nucleotides, the CDR3 is TGTGCCAGCAGCGTCAACGGCGGGGAGACCCAGTACTTC. Translated, it gives CASSVNGGETQYF. This sequence joins TRBV7-2 and TRBJ2-5, with a possible D match to TRBD2 (5 bases). The CDR3 consists of 13 residues. Trimming took 5 bases from V and 5 from J, leaving 12 bases between them. In germline, CDR1 is SGHTA, CDR2 FQGNSA.

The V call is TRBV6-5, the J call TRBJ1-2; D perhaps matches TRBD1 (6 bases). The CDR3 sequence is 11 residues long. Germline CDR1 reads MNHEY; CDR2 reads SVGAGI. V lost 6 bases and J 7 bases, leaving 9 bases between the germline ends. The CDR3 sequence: CASRQGSGYTF. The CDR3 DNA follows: TGTGCCAGCAGACAGGGTAGTGGCTACACCTTC.

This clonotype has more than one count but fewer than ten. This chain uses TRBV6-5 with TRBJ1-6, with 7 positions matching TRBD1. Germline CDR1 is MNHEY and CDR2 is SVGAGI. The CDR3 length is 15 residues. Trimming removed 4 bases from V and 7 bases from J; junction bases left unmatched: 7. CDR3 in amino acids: CASSFNRGENSPLHF. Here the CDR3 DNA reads TGTGCCAGCAGTTTCAACAGGGGTGAGAATTCACCCCTCCACTTT.